This T cell receptor (beta chain) is drawn from a study of blood T cell repertoires in COVID-19. Overall study: Donors in the United States, Italy and Spain gave samples during acute or convalescent COVID-19. From T cells, B-cell-depleted T cells, or PBMCs came the material, which was cDNA or gDNA.

Original analysis: Estimated nucleated cell counts came from reference gene primer amplification. Using immunoSEQ multiplex PCR, the repertoire was profiled, and TCRdb retains in-frame clones only, with some absent. V, J and clone size are those of that table, while D and trimming were read from the DNA. The sample has hundreds of thousands of clones; approximately 91% are singletons. Trimming at V came to 5 bases and at J to 5 bases, leaving 11 bases not matched to a gene. This CDR3 spans 17 amino acids. Germline CDR1 reads SGHTA; CDR2 reads FQGNSA. Recruited during active infection, patients (from Seattle) were subsequently followed longitudinally.

The receptor's source is a woman between 45 and 60 years old with COVID-19, enrolled during active disease. This chain links TRBV7-2 with TRBJ2-3, with 12 bases lining up with TRBD2. Sequencing was performed on peripheral blood. CDR3: CASSQYGLAGGQDTQYF. The CDR3 nucleotides read TGTGCCAGCAGCCAATACGGGCTAGCGGGGGGGCAAGATACGCAGTATTTT.